This T cell receptor beta chain was observed in a study of blood T cells in healthy people across ages. Looking at the study overall: Capturing about one barcoded beta molecule per two T cells was achieved by template switching.

Whole-study results and caveats: Donor CMV status, an unknown factor, possibly confounded changes in expanded clonotypes.

Germline V gene lookup returns CDR1 DFQATT and CDR2 SNEGSKA (reference sequence). The CDR3 extends over 17 amino acids. Germline trimming cut 1 base from V and 1 base from J; bases unmatched to any gene: 9. It was with a sample-barcoded 5' primer and a J-beta primer mix that a second PCR of roughly 7 to 12 cycles was run. TCRdb analysed the 5' RACE reads with MiXCR anew, one entry per CDR3 protein. Here the sample spans about a million distinct CDR3 sequences, just over 50% being singletons. About this clonotype: What it binds is unknown.

Sequencing used blood. The chain employs TRBV20-1 and TRBJ2-5; 10 nucleotides match TRBD2. This TCR was sampled from a woman aged 55-69 years in good health. The CDR3 spells CSARAYQRGGSQETQYF. The CDR3 DNA is TGCAGTGCTAGAGCCTACCAGCGGGGGGGATCCCAAGAGACCCAGTACTTC.